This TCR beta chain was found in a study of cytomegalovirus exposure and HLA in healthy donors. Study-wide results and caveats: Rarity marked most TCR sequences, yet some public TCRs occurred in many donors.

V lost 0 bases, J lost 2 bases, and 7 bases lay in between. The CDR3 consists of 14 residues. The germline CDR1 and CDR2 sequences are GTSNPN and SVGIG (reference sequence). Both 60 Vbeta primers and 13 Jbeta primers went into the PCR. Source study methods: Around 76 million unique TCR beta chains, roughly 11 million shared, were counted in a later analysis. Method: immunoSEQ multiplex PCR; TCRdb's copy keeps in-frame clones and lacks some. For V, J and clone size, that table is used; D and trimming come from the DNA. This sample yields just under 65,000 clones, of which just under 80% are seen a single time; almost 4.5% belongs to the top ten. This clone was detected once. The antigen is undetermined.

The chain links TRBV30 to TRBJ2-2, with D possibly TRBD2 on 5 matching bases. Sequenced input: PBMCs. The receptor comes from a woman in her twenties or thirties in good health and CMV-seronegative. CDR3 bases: TGTGCCTGGAGTGTACCGGGAAACACCGGGGAGCTGTTTTTT. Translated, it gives CAWSVPGNTGELFF.